A selection of T cell receptor beta chains follows, all from one sample in a study of T cell responses to AZD1222 COVID-19 vaccine. TCRdb's copy holds only in-frame clones and misses some; the assay was immunoSEQ multiplex PCR. This repertoire shows 100,000 to 130,000 clones, more than 70% found once; its top ten account for roughly 6.5%. Sequences were derived from peripheral blood, sampled on day 0 of AZD1222 vaccination. The receptors come from an adult in good health. Both conserved end residues are part of each CDR3. A D gene is named only where the DNA matches it firmly. Expanded clones get a size class; other rows say once, few or many, or leave the size out.

>TRBJ2-7|NA|TRBV11-2|NA|15
CASSLVAPPLYEQYF
TGTGCCAGCAGCTTAGTGGCCCCCCCTTTATACGAGCAGTACTTC
>TRBJ2-5|NA|TRBV2|NA|15
CASSDDGRQQETQYF
TGTGCCAGCAGTGACGATGGGAGACAGCAAGAGACCCAGTACTTC
>TRBJ1-4|NA|TRBV5-1|NA|15
CASSLTGRRDEKLFF
TGCGCCAGCAGCTTAACAGGGCGCAGGGATGAAAAACTGTTTTTT
>TRBJ2-5|NA|TRBV7-2|NA|14
CASSFGSWGETQYF
TGTGCCAGCAGCTTCGGGAGTTGGGGGGAGACCCAGTACTTC
>TRBJ2-7|NA|TRBV5-1|NA|13
CASSSTTTYEQYF
TGCGCCAGCAGCTCCACCACGACCTACGAGCAGTACTTC
>TRBJ2-1|NA|TRBV7-9|NA|14
CASTRGAQYNEQFF
TGTGCCAGCACCCGAGGAGCACAGTACAATGAGCAGTTCTTC
>TRBJ1-1|NA|TRBV7-2|NA|14
CASSLDIRGRGAFF
TGTGCCAGCAGCTTAGATATCAGGGGACGGGGAGCTTTCTTT
>TRBJ2-6|NA|TRBV28|few|14
CASSLISGANVLTF
TGTGCCAGCAGTTTAATCTCTGGGGCCAACGTCCTGACTTTC
>TRBJ1-1|NA|TRBV9|NA|13
CASRREMNTEAFF
TGTGCCAGCAGACGGGAAATGAACACTGAAGCTTTCTTT
>TRBJ2-7|NA|TRBV6-5|NA|13
CASRHNRAYEQYF
TGTGCCAGCAGGCACAACAGGGCTTACGAGCAGTACTTC
>TRBJ1-5|NA|TRBV30|NA|14
CAWSVGRNNQPQHF
TGTGCCTGGAGTGTCGGCAGGAACAATCAGCCCCAGCATTTT
>TRBJ2-1|TRBD1|TRBV4-2|NA|13
CASSRQGLNEQFF
TGTGCCAGCAGCAGACAGGGGCTTAATGAGCAGTTCTTC
>TRBJ2-7|NA|TRBV5-1|NA|16
CASSPEGTASSYEQYF
TGCGCCAGCAGCCCGGAGGGGACAGCATCATCCTACGAGCAGTACTTC
>TRBJ1-5|NA|TRBV7-2|NA|12
CASSWGKQPQHF
TGTGCCAGCAGTTGGGGGAAACAGCCCCAGCATTTT
>TRBJ1-6|NA|TRBV30|NA|15
CAWTGDQRAGSPLHF
TGTGCCTGGACCGGGGACCAAAGGGCAGGTTCACCCCTCCACTTT
>TRBJ2-4|TRBD1|TRBV9|NA|13
CASSVKTGDIQYF
TGTGCCAGCAGCGTAAAGACAGGGGACATTCAGTACTTC